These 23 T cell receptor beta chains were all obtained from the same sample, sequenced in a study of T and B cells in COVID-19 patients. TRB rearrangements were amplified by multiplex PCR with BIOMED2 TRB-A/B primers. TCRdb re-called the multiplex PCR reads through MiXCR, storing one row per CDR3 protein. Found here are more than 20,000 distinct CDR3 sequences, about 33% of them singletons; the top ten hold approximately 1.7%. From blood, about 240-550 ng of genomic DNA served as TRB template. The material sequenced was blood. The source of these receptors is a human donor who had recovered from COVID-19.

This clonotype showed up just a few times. The CDR3 loop reads CASSLGGSLEQYF. The CDR3 DNA reads TGTGCCAGCAGCTTGGGGGGTTCGTTGGAGCAGTACTTC. The rearrangement links TRBV5-4 to TRBJ2-7; no firm D call. CDR1 is SGHNT, CDR2 YYREEE, per germline (reference sequence). The ends were cut back, 0 bases at V and 7 bases at J, with 11 bases in the middle. This CDR3 region has 13 residues.

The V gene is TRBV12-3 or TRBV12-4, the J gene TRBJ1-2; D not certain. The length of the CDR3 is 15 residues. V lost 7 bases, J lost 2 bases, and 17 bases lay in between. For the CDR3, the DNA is TGTGCCAGCACTGGGAAAGCCACCGGAAACTATGGCTACACCTTC. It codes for CASTGKATGNYGYTF.

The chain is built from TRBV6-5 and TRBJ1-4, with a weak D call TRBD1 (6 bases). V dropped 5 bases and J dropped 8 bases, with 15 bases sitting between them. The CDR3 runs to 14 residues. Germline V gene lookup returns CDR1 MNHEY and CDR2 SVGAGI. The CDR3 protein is CASSGGGGGEKLFF. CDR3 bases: TGTGCCAGCAGTGGGGGCGGGGGAGGGGAAAAACTGTTTTTT.

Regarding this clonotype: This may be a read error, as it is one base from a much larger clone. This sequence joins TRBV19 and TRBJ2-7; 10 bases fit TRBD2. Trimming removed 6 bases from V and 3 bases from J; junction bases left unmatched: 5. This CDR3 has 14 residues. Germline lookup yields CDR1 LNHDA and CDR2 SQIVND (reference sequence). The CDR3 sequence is CASRMPSGSYEQYF. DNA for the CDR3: TGTGCCAGTAGAATGCCTAGCGGGAGCTACGAGCAGTACTTC. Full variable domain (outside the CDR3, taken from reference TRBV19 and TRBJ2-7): DGGITQSPKYLFRKEGQNVTLSCEQNLNHDAMYWYRQDPGQGLRLIYYSQIVNDFQKGDIAEGYSVSREKKESFPLTVTSAQKNPTAFYLCASRMPSGSYEQYFGPGTRLTVT.

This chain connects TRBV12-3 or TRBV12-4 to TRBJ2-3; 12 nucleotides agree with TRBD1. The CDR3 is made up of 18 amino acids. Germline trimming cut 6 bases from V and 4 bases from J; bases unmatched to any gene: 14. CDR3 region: CASSQEPGGTGGPDTQYF. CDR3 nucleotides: TGTGCCAGCAGCCAAGAACCCGGGGGGACAGGGGGCCCAGATACGCAGTATTTT.

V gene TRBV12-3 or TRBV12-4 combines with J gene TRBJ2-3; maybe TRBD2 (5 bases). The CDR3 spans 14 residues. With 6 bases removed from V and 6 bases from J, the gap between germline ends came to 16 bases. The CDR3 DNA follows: TGTGCCAGCAGACTAGATTCGTTGATGGATACGCAGTATTTT. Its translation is CASRLDSLMDTQYF.

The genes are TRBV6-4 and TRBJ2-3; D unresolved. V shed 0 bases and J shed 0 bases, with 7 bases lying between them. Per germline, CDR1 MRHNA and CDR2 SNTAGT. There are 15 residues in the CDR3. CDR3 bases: TGTGCCAGCAGTGACTCTGGGAAAAGCACAGATACGCAGTATTTT. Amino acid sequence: CASSDSGKSTDTQYF.

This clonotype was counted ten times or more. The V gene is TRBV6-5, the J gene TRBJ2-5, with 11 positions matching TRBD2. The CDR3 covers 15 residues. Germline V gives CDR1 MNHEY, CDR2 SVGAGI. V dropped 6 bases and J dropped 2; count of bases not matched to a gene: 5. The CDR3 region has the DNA TGTGCCAGCAGGACGACTAGCGGGGTTCAAGAGACCCAGTACTTC. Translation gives CASRTTSGVQETQYF.

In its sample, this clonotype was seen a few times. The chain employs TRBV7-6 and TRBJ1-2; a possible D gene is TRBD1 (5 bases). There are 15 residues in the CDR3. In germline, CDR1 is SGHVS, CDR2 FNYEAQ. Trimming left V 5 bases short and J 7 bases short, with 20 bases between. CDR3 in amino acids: CASSQVVQGASGYTF. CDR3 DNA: TGTGCCAGCAGCCAAGTCGTCCAGGGCGCCAGTGGCTACACCTTC.

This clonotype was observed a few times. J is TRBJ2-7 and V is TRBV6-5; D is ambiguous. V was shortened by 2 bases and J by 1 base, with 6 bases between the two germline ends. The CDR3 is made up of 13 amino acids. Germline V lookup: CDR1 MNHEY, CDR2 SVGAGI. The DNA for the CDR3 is TGTGCCAGCAGTTACGTACGGTCCTACGAGCAGTACTTC. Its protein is CASSYVRSYEQYF.

For the CDR3, the DNA is TGTGCCAGCAGCTATGGGGGCCCAGGGGCTCTAAGCTCCTACGAGCAGTACTTC. Protein: CASSYGGPGALSSYEQYF. V is TRBV5-6 and J is TRBJ2-7, with a weak D call TRBD1 (6 bases). The V end lost 3 bases, the J end lost 0 bases, and 22 bases lay between the germline ends. The CDR3 sequence is 18 residues long. Germline CDR1 and CDR2: SGHDT and YYEEEE.

The CDR3 is CASSTWDSSNEQYF. In nucleotides, the CDR3 is TGTGCCAGTAGTACGTGGGACAGTTCCAACGAGCAGTACTTC. The V and J genes are TRBV19 and TRBJ2-7; 7 nucleotides align to TRBD1. CDR3 size: 14 residues. The germline gives CDR1 LNHDA, CDR2 SQIVND (reference sequence). V was pared by 4 bases and J by 5 bases, with 8 bases of the junction left unmatched. The full variable domain, its missing parts supplied by reference TRBV19 and TRBJ2-7, is DGGITQSPKYLFRKEGQNVTLSCEQNLNHDAMYWYRQDPGQGLRLIYYSQIVNDFQKGDIAEGYSVSREKKESFPLTVTSAQKNPTAFYLCASSTWDSSNEQYFGPGTRLTVT.

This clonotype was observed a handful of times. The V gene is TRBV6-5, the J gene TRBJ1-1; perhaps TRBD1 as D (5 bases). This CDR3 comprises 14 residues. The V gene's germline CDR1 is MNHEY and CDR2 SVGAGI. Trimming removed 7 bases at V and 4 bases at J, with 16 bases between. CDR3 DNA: TGTGCCAGCACCGAGGGGCAGGGTCGCACTGAAGCTTTCTTT. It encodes CASTEGQGRTEAFF.

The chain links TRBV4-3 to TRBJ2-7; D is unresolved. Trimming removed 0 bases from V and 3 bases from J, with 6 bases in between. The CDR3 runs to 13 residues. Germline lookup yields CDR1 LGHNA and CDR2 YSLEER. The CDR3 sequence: CASSQDVSYEQYF. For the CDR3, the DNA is TGCGCCAGCAGCCAAGACGTCAGCTACGAGCAGTACTTC.

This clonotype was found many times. As DNA, the CDR3 is TGTGCCAGCACCATGGGGGTCTCCTACGAGCAGTACTTC. This sequence encodes CASTMGVSYEQYF. This chain links TRBV6-5 with TRBJ2-7; D possibly matches TRBD1 or TRBD2 (5 bases each). Germline CDR1 MNHEY, CDR2 SVGAGI. V lost 7 bases and J lost 0, with 10 bases in between. The CDR3 is made up of 13 amino acids.

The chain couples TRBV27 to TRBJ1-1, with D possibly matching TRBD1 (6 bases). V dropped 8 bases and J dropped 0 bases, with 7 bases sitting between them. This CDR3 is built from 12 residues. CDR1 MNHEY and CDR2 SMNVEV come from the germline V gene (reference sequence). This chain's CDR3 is CASGTLNTEAFF. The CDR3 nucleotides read TGTGCCAGCGGGACACTGAACACTGAAGCTTTCTTT.

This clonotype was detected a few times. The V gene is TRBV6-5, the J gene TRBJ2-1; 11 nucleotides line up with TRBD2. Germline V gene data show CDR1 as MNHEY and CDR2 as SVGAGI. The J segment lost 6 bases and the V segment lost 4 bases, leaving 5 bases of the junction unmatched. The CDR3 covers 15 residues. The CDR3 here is CASSLLAGVGNEQFF. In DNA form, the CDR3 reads TGTGCCAGCAGTTTACTAGCGGGAGTTGGCAATGAGCAGTTCTTC.

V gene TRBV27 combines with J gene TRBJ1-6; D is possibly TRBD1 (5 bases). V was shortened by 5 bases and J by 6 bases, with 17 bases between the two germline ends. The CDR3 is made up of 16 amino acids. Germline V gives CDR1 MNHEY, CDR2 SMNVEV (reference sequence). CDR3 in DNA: TGTGCCAGCAGTCCCAGACAGACCTCCGCTAATTCACCCCTCCACTTT. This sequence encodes CASSPRQTSANSPLHF.

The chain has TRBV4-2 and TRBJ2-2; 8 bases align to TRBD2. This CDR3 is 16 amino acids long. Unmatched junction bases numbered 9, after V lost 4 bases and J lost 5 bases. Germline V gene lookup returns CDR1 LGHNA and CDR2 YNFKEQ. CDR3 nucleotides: TGTGCCAGCAGCCTCGGGACTAGTCTAAGGACCGGGGAGCTGTTTTTT. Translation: CASSLGTSLRTGELFF.

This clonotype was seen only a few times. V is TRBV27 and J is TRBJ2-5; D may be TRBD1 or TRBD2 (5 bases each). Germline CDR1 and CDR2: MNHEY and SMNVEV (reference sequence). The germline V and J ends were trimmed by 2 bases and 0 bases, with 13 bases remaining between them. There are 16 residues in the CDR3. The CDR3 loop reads CASSLVPGRHQETQYF. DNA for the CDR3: TGTGCCAGCAGTTTAGTCCCGGGACGTCACCAAGAGACCCAGTACTTC.

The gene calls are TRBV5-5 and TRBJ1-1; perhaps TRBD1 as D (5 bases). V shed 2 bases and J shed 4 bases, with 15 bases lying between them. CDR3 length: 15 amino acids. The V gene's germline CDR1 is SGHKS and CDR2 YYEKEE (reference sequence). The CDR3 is CASSLQAVWGTEAFF. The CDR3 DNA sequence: TGTGCCAGCAGCTTACAGGCCGTTTGGGGCACTGAAGCTTTCTTT.

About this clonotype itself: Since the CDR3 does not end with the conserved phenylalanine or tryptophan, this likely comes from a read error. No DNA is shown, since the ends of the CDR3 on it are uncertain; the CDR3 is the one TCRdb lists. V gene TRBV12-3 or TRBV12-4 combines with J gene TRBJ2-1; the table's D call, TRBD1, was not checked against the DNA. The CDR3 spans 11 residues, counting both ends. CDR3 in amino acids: CASRNQGELAL.

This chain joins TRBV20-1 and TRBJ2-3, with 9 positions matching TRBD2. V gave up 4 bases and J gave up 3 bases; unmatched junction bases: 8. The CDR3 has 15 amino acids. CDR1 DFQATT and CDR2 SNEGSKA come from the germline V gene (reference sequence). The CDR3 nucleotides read TGCAGTGCTAAGGATAGCGGGGGCCAAACAGATACGCAGTATTTT. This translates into CSAKDSGGQTDTQYF.